At least ten counts were recorded for the clone carrying this T cell receptor (beta chain). Its target is unknown. TCRdb itself ran the 5' RACE reads through MiXCR, one entry per CDR3 protein. The sample has a few hundred thousand distinct CDR3 sequences, 9.6% seen once. The data were taken from a study of identical twins. Study results and limitations: The study drew conclusions from cross-sectional statistical analysis, not from following the same donors.

Germline loops: CDR1 MNHEY, CDR2 SVGEGT. V lost 6 bases and J lost 2, with 10 bases in between. The CDR3 loop spans 14 amino acids. This sample was shared with a second study, whose subject was yellow fever vaccine responses in identical twins.

The source is a woman aged 18-29 years in good health. The sequenced material came from PBMCs. The rearrangement uses TRBV6-2 or TRBV6-3 and TRBJ2-2; no clear D gene. The CDR3 sequence: CASSLSLNTGELFF. In nucleotides, the CDR3 is TGTGCCAGCAGCCTTAGCCTAAACACCGGGGAGCTGTTTTTT.